The rows below give T cell receptor beta chains drawn from one sample of a study of cytomegalovirus exposure and HLA in healthy donors. This table comes from immunoSEQ multiplex PCR, and its TCRdb copy is limited to in-frame clones, with some not included. In the table there are under 150,000 clones, roughly four fifths of which are singletons. The material sequenced was PBMCs. The receptors derive from a woman aged 45-60 years in good health and CMV-seronegative. Both conserved end residues are part of each CDR3. D genes are given only for firm matches. The size entry is marked missing in some rows and otherwise reads once, few, many or a size class.

V	J	size	length	D	CDR3	DNA
TRBV6-1	TRBJ1-4	.	15	.	CASSEMRTTNEKLFF	TGTGCCAGCAGTGAAATGAGAACAACTAATGAAAAACTGTTTTTT
TRBV4-3	TRBJ1-4	.	16	.	CASSQLTGSTNEKLFF	TGCGCCAGCAGCCAGTTAACAGGGTCGACTAATGAAAAACTGTTTTTT
TRBV14	TRBJ1-2	.	14	TRBD1	CASSQGGQGSGYTF	TGTGCCAGCAGCCAAGGTGGACAGGGTTCTGGCTACACCTTC
TRBV5-4	TRBJ1-2	once	14	TRBD1	CASSLQGRGYGYTF	TGTGCCAGCAGCTTGCAGGGCAGGGGGTATGGCTACACCTTC
TRBV14	TRBJ2-1	.	17	TRBD2	CASSQDRTSGPYNEQFF	TGTGCCAGCAGCCAAGATCGTACTAGCGGGCCTTACAATGAGCAGTTCTTC
TRBV19	TRBJ1-2	.	15	TRBD1	CASSRTGNNNYGYTF	TGTGCCAGTAGTCGGACAGGGAATAATAACTATGGCTACACCTTC
TRBV11-2	TRBJ2-7	.	12	.	CASSLGVYEQYF	TGTGCCAGCAGCTTAGGCGTATACGAGCAGTACTTC
TRBV2	TRBJ2-7	.	13	.	CASIGYPDSEQYF	TGTGCCAGCATCGGTTACCCCGACAGCGAGCAGTACTTC
TRBV7-2	TRBJ1-1	.	14	TRBD1	CASSTLPGQGITFF	TGTGCCAGCAGCACCTTGCCGGGACAGGGGATTACTTTCTTT
TRBV29-1	TRBJ1-2	.	11	.	CSVVWAGGYTF	TGCAGCGTTGTGTGGGCCGGAGGCTACACCTTC
TRBV19	TRBJ2-7	few	14	.	CASSIGGQIYEQYF	TGTGCCAGTAGTATCGGGGGACAGATCTACGAGCAGTACTTC
TRBV21-1	TRBJ1-4	.	14	.	CASSRGPFNEKLFF	TGTGCCAGCAGCAGGGGCCCCTTCAATGAAAAACTGTTTTTT
TRBV27	TRBJ1-2	.	15	.	CARKLRTGRHYGYTF	TGTGCCAGGAAACTTCGGACGGGAAGGCACTATGGCTACACCTTC
TRBV13	TRBJ2-3	.	14	.	CASSIGGREDTQYF	TGTGCCAGCAGCATTGGAGGGCGGGAAGATACGCAGTATTTT
TRBV30	TRBJ1-1	.	15	TRBD1	CAWSQQGTPSAEAFF	TGTGCCTGGAGCCAACAGGGGACTCCGAGCGCTGAAGCTTTCTTT
TRBV19	TRBJ2-3	few	15	.	CASSDLGVGTDTQYF	TGTGCCAGTAGTGACCTAGGGGTTGGCACAGATACGCAGTATTTT
TRBV7-2	TRBJ2-3	once	14	.	CASSAQLGSDTQYF	TGTGCCAGCAGCGCCCAGCTAGGATCCGATACGCAGTATTTT
TRBV7-3	TRBJ1-1	once	13	.	CASSVHSNTEAFF	TGTGCCAGCAGCGTGCACAGTAACACTGAAGCTTTCTTT
TRBV29-1	TRBJ2-5	.	12	.	CSVGVQQETQYF	TGCAGCGTTGGAGTACAGCAAGAGACCCAGTACTTC
TRBV27	TRBJ2-5	.	14	.	CASSLQGLQETQYF	TGTGCCAGCAGTTTACAGGGCCTCCAAGAGACCCAGTACTTC
TRBV9	TRBJ2-1	.	12	.	CASSATVNEQFF	TGTGCCAGCAGCGCGACAGTTAATGAGCAGTTCTTC
TRBV27	TRBJ2-5	.	13	.	CASSLPLQETQYF	TGTGCCAGCAGTTTACCCTTACAAGAGACCCAGTACTTC
TRBV30	TRBJ2-1	.	15	.	CAWSATSRANNEQFF	TGTGCCTGGAGTGCCACTAGCCGGGCGAACAATGAGCAGTTCTTC
TRBV27	TRBJ2-7	.	16	.	CASSLTYPRGGYEQYF	TGTGCCAGCAGTCTTACCTACCCCCGCGGAGGCTACGAGCAGTACTTC
TRBV18	TRBJ1-2	.	13	.	CASSPPGGTGYTF	TGTGCCAGCTCACCACCTGGAGGAACTGGCTACACCTTC
TRBV28	TRBJ1-1	.	14	TRBD1	CASLSGGFNTEAFF	TGTGCCAGCTTGTCAGGGGGCTTCAACACTGAAGCTTTCTTT
TRBV25-1	TRBJ1-5	few	17	TRBD1	CASSEGQGAYSNQPQNF	TGTGCCAGCAGTGAGGGACAGGGGGCCTATAGCAATCAGCCCCAGAATTTT
TRBV7-6	TRBJ2-3	.	13	.	CASSPPRGDTQYF	TGTGCCAGCAGCCCCCCCAGGGGAGATACGCAGTATTTT
TRBV7-3	TRBJ2-5	.	15	.	CASSPLHGASETQYF	TGTGCCAGCAGCCCGCTCCATGGGGCATCGGAGACCCAGTACTTC
TRBV6-5	TRBJ1-2	.	15	.	CASSRTGKRGYGYTF	TGTGCCAGCAGTCGAACAGGGAAGAGAGGCTATGGCTACACCTTC
TRBV4-1	TRBJ2-1	.	16	TRBD2	CASSPGLAVSYNEQFF	TGCGCCAGCAGCCCGGGACTAGCGGTCTCCTACAATGAGCAGTTCTTC
TRBV7-7	TRBJ2-1	.	14	TRBD1	CASSQGQGIGEQFF	TGTGCTAGCAGCCAGGGACAGGGGATCGGTGAGCAGTTCTTC
TRBV19	TRBJ1-1	.	12	.	CASSGGGPSAFF	TGTGCCAGTAGTGGCGGGGGGCCTTCGGCTTTCTTT
TRBV19	TRBJ2-3	few	15	TRBD1	CASTPRDRVTDTQYF	TGTGCCAGTACCCCAAGGGACAGGGTGACAGATACGCAGTATTTT
TRBV19	TRBJ1-3	.	14	.	CASSPTDSGNTIYF	TGTGCCAGTAGTCCGACAGACTCTGGAAACACCATATATTTT
TRBV7-3	TRBJ1-2	.	14	.	CASSLDSRNYGYTF	TGTGCCAGCAGCTTAGACAGCCGAAACTATGGCTACACCTTC
TRBV2	TRBJ1-5	.	16	TRBD1	CASTAAGGGGNQPQHF	TGTGCCAGCACCGCGGCAGGGGGCGGTGGCAATCAGCCCCAGCATTTT
TRBV5-6	TRBJ1-2	.	16	.	CASSLGGWTEDYGYTF	TGTGCCAGCAGCTTGGGGGGGTGGACAGAAGACTATGGCTACACCTTC
TRBV30	TRBJ2-7	.	15	TRBD2	CAWSPLREYSYEQYF	TGTGCCTGGAGTCCTTTGCGGGAGTATAGCTACGAGCAGTACTTC
TRBV18	TRBJ1-4	.	15	TRBD1	CASSLGQGAYEKLFF	TGTGCCAGCTCACTCGGACAGGGGGCGTATGAAAAACTGTTTTTT
TRBV10-3	TRBJ1-5	.	13	TRBD1	CASRDRVDQPQHF	TGTGCCAGCCGGGACAGGGTGGATCAGCCCCAGCATTTT
TRBV7-2	TRBJ2-7	.	16	.	CASSVEGGTSSYEQYF	TGTGCCAGCAGCGTAGAAGGCGGGACGAGCTCCTACGAGCAGTACTTC
TRBV27	TRBJ2-1	.	24	TRBD2	CASSPLAFGNFLAGGPQFDNEQFF	TGTGCCAGCAGTCCATTAGCGTTCGGTAATTTCCTAGCGGGAGGACCCCAATTCGACAATGAGCAGTTCTTC
TRBV6-5	TRBJ2-7	.	15	.	CASSRQVRDSYEQYF	TGTGCCAGCAGCCGACAGGTCCGAGATTCCTACGAGCAGTACTTC
TRBV4-3	TRBJ2-1	.	21	TRBD2	CASSQDIPGLAGASSYNEQFF	TGCGCCAGCAGCCAAGATATTCCGGGACTAGCAGGTGCCAGCTCCTACAATGAGCAGTTCTTC
TRBV10-3	TRBJ1-5	.	16	.	CAISESGARSNQPQHF	TGTGCCATCAGTGAGTCGGGGGCAAGAAGCAATCAGCCCCAGCATTTT